The 4 T cell receptor beta chains presented below share a single source sample, sequenced in a study of T-cell memory formation after mild COVID-19. One entry per CDR3 protein, called by TCRdb with MiXCR from the 5' RACE reads. The sample has about 180,000 distinct CDR3 sequences; under 20% are singletons. Specimen: PBMCs or a T cell subset sorted from them (not recorded which). Source of these receptors: an adult woman who had mild COVID-19 (a few samples of this study predate the infection). Cell type and time point are not known.

The chain employs TRBV5-4 and TRBJ1-5; the D is unclear. The CDR3 consists of 14 residues. Trimming stripped 0 bases from V and 6 bases from J, with 10 bases between. Germline CDR1 and CDR2: SGHNT and YYREEE (reference sequence). The CDR3 coding sequence is TGTGCCAGCAGCTTGGGGAGGGTCGGTCAGCCCCAGCATTTT. It translates to CASSLGRVGQPQHF.

The table lists this clonotype with a few counts. The chain combines TRBV5-1 with TRBJ1-6; 9 nucleotides match TRBD1. The germline V gene has CDR1 SGHRS and CDR2 YFSETQ. The CDR3 length is 15 residues. V shed 4 bases, J shed 9 bases, and the junction held 8 bases outside the gene matches. In DNA, the CDR3 is TGCGCCAGCAGCCTCGGGACAGGGAAAGGTTCACCCCTCCACTTT. This codes for CASSLGTGKGSPLHF.

Only a few counts were recorded for this clonotype. The chain has TRBV5-1 and TRBJ2-1; D may be TRBD2 (5 bases). V lost 0 bases and J lost 2, with 15 bases in between. The CDR3 has 17 amino acids. CDR1 is SGHRS and CDR2 is YFSETQ in the germline V gene. The CDR3 here is CASSLGPSAGTYNEQFF. The CDR3 DNA is TGCGCCAGCAGCTTGGGGCCCTCGGCGGGCACCTACAATGAGCAGTTCTTC.

This chain joins TRBV20-1 and TRBJ1-3; the match to TRBD1 covers 10 bases. CDR1 and CDR2 (germline): DFQATT, SNEGSKA (reference sequence). The V and J ends lost 2 bases and 5 bases, in that order; junction bases with no gene match: 6. There are 15 residues in the CDR3. In DNA form, the CDR3 reads TGCAGTGCTAGACCCGGGACAGGGGATCGAAACACCATATATTTT. It translates to CSARPGTGDRNTIYF.